This TCR beta chain came from a study of Ad26.COV2.S vaccination and SARS-CoV-2 variants. Study at large: Ad26.COV2.S shots went into the muscle once or twice, 56 days apart. General observations from the study: People given the vaccine had a wider spike-specific TCR breadth than placebo recipients did. From the TCR breadth and depth analyses, total T cell responses may have been underestimated.

To note about this clone: What it binds is unknown.

Described treatment: some 19 received Ad26.COV2.S at low or high dose, single or two shots; roughly five received placebo; per-sample allocation not given. Day 63 following the first vaccine or placebo injection was when the samples were taken. There are 13 residues in the CDR3. The V and J ends lost 5 bases and 5 bases respectively, with 15 bases between them. CDR1 and CDR2 from the germline V gene are GTSNPN and SVGIG (reference sequence). Some clones are missing from TCRdb's copy, which holds only in-frame ones; the method was immunoSEQ multiplex PCR. The table has roughly 700,000 clones, around 90% seen once.

V and J are TRBV30 and TRBJ1-1; tentatively, D is TRBD1 (5 bases). This receptor was taken from a person aged 18-65 years who received the Ad26.COV2.S COVID-19 vaccine or a placebo. Here the sequenced sample was peripheral blood, taken in a trial of Ad26.COV2.S vaccine versus placebo. The CDR3 reads CAWGRGRQTEAFF. CDR3 nucleotides: TGTGCCTGGGGTCGGGGGAGGCAGACTGAAGCTTTCTTT.